This entry lists 9 T cell receptor beta chains sequenced from one sample in a study of T cells in women clearing cervical HPV infection. The assay was immunoSEQ multiplex PCR, and TCRdb's table has in-frame clones only and misses some. The table lists tens of thousands of clones, with 0.95% to 1.5% in the top ten. The sequenced sample consisted of blood buffy coat. These receptors were obtained from a woman between 18 and 75 years old with a cervical HPV16 infection that either progressed to CIN3+ or cleared (not recorded which).

On this clone: Read data end 3 residues before the CDR3 end; the end is taken from the germline J gene. The same CDR3 also results from other DNA sequences found in this sample. The chain is built from TRBV7-2 and TRBJ1-2; 7 positions agree with TRBD1. The germline V gene has CDR1 SGHTA and CDR2 FQGNSA. V lost 5 bases to trimming and J lost 5 bases; unmatched junction nucleotides: 11. The CDR3 length is 15 residues. The chain's CDR3 is CASSTGSETGYGYTF. The covered CDR3 bases are TGTGCCAGCAGCACGGGTTCGGAGACAGGGTATGGC.

Concerning this clone: The read gets to within 3 residues of the CDR3 end, and the germline J gene fills in the rest. V gene TRBV11-3 combines with J gene TRBJ1-2; the D gene is possibly TRBD1 (5 bases). V was trimmed by 2 bases and J by 6 bases, leaving 13 bases between them. Germline-derived CDR1 and CDR2 are SGHNT and YENEEA. CDR3 length: 14 residues. The part of the CDR3 DNA that was read is TGTGCCAGCAGCTTAACGGCCGGGGGAGATGGC. This encodes CASSLTAGGDG. The entire CDR3 protein is CASSLTAGGDGYTF.

On this clone: The read halts 3 residues ahead of the CDR3 end, with the missing end drawn from the germline J gene. V is TRBV13 and J is TRBJ2-5; D is unclear. V lost 3 bases and J lost 2, with 13 bases in between. Germline CDR1 PRHDT, CDR2 FYEKMQ (reference sequence). This CDR3 contains 15 residues. Incomplete CDR3 DNA: TGTGCCAGCAGCTTGCCCAGACATTTTCAAGAGACC. Translated, it gives CASSLPRHFQET. The entire CDR3 is CASSLPRHFQETQYF. Combining the CDR3 with reference TRBV13 and TRBJ2-5 gives the whole variable domain AAGVIQSPRHLIKEKRETATLKCYPIPRHDTVYWYQQGPGQDPQFLISFYEKMQSDKGSIPDRFSAQQFSDYHSELNMSSLELGDSALYFCASSLPRHFQETQYFGPGTRLLVL.

With regard to this clone: The read comes to an end 3 residues before the CDR3 does, leaving the germline J gene to fill in the end. The chain is built from TRBV7-8 and TRBJ2-1; 11 bases map to TRBD2. The CDR3 covers 15 residues. Trimming cost V 5 bases and J 3 bases; bases outside gene matches: 3. In germline, CDR1 is SGHVS, CDR2 FQNEAQ. The CDR3 DNA, read in part, is TGTGCCAGCAGCCTCGGACTAGCGGGCTACAATGAG. Translation: CASSLGLAGYNE. The CDR3, in full, reads CASSLGLAGYNEQFF.

As to this clone: The read comes to an end 3 residues before the CDR3 does, leaving the germline J gene to fill in the end. V gene TRBV10-3 combines with J gene TRBJ2-7, with a weak D call TRBD1 (6 bases). With 6 bases removed from V and 4 bases from J, the gap between germline ends came to 19 bases. The CDR3 covers 15 residues. Germline CDR1 is ENHRY and CDR2 is SYGVKD. The CDR3 protein is CAIRAETGNQYEQYF. CDR3 DNA (partial): TGTGCCATCAGGGCCGAAACAGGGAATCAGTACGAG.

Note on this clone: The read comes to an end 3 residues before the CDR3 does, leaving the germline J gene to fill in the end. This chain joins TRBV12-3 or TRBV12-4 and TRBJ2-7, with 10 positions matching TRBD2. The CDR3 spans 15 residues. V lost 0 bases and J lost 4; bases outside the gene matches: 3. The CDR3 bases that were read are TGTGCCAGCAGTTTAGCGGCTAGCGGGAGTTACGAG. Translation gives CASSLAASGSYE. The entire CDR3 protein reads CASSLAASGSYEQYF.

Regarding this clone: The sequenced fragment ends 3 residues before the CDR3 boundary, so the rest is inferred from the germline J gene. The V call is TRBV7-2, the J call TRBJ1-2, with D unresolved. Trimming removed 5 bases from V and 4 bases from J, with 11 bases in between. This CDR3 is 13 amino acids long. Germline V gives CDR1 SGHTA, CDR2 FQGNSA. The sequenced CDR3 bases are TGTGCCAGCAGCCCCGCCCAGTTCTATGGC. Amino acids: CASSPAQFYG. Given in full, the CDR3 is CASSPAQFYGYTF.

Concerning this clone itself: The read is 3 residues too short to cover the CDR3 end, so that end is filled in from the germline J gene. The chain uses TRBV20-1 and TRBJ2-5; 8 nucleotides match TRBD2. Trimming cost V 6 bases and J 0 bases; bases outside gene matches: 15. The CDR3 length is 17 residues. CDR1 is DFQATT, CDR2 SNEGSKA, per germline (reference sequence). The CDR3 DNA, read in part, is TGCAGTGCCACCCCCGGACTAGCAGAGATCTACCAAGAGACC. Amino acids: CSATPGLAEIYQET. The CDR3 in its entirety is CSATPGLAEIYQETQYF.

For this clone: The observed sequence ends 3 residues before the CDR3 terminus, with the missing tail filled in from the germline J gene. The V call is TRBV13, the J call TRBJ2-7, with 10 bases matching TRBD2. The CDR3 is made up of 16 amino acids. Germline trimming cut 5 bases from V and 2 bases from J; bases unmatched to any gene: 9. Germline values: CDR1 PRHDT, CDR2 FYEKMQ (reference sequence). CDR3: CASSPAGTSDPYEQYF. Incomplete CDR3 DNA: TGTGCCAGCAGCCCCGCCGGGACTAGCGACCCCTACGAG. The full variable domain, its missing parts supplied by reference TRBV13 and TRBJ2-7, is AAGVIQSPRHLIKEKRETATLKCYPIPRHDTVYWYQQGPGQDPQFLISFYEKMQSDKGSIPDRFSAQQFSDYHSELNMSSLELGDSALYFCASSPAGTSDPYEQYFGPGTRLTVT.